This TCR beta chain derives from a study of shared clonotypes between healthy human individuals. Study-wide results and limits: There were few donors, and this limited the genetic and exposure-history diversity represented. Clonotypes shared by all four donors outscored non-shared clonotypes in generation probability. Only blood was sampled, and tissue TCR repertoires likely differ from blood ones.

Points on this clone: Its antigen is unidentified. This sample includes further DNA sequences coding for the same CDR3.

Each subset's genomic DNA was shared equally among a number of immunoSEQ plates. The assay was immunoSEQ multiplex PCR, and TCRdb's table has in-frame clones only and misses some. Seen here are 2,100,000 or so clones, approximately 96% observed once, and the top ten hold approximately 0.13%. The germline gives CDR1 LNHDA, CDR2 SQIVND (reference sequence). CDR3 size: 15 residues. V lost 5 bases, J lost 0 bases, and 4 bases stayed unmatched. The chain is built from TRBV19 and TRBJ2-7; TRBD2 agrees at 10 bases. This receptor was obtained from a man younger than 35 in good health. The sequenced sample was naive CD4+ T cells sorted from blood. Indicated subset: CD45RA+ positively selected. DNA of the CDR3: TGTGCCAGTAGTCTCGGACTAGCGGACTCCTACGAGCAGTACTTC. Protein: CASSLGLADSYEQYF.